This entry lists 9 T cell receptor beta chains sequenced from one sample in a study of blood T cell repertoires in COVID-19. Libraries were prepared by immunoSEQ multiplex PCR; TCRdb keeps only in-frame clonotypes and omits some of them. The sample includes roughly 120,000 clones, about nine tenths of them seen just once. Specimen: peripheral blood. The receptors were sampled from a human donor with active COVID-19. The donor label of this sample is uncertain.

CDR3 in amino acids: CASGEHSGNTIYF. The CDR3 DNA follows: TGTGCCAGCGGGGAGCACTCTGGAAACACCATATATTTT. This chain connects TRBV27 to TRBJ1-3; the D is unclear. Trimming took 8 bases from V and 0 from J, leaving 8 bases between them. The CDR3 totals 13 residues. CDR1 MNHEY and CDR2 SMNVEV come from the germline V gene (reference sequence).

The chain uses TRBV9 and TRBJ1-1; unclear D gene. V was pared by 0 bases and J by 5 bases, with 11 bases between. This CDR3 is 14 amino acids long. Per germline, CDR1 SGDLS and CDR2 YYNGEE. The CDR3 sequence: CASSVGPAGTEAFF. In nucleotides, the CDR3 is TGTGCCAGCAGCGTAGGGCCGGCCGGGACTGAAGCTTTCTTT.

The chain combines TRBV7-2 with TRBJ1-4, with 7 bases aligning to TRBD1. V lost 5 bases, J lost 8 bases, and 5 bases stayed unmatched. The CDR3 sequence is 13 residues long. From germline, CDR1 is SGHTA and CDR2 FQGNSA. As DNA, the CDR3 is TGTGCCAGCAGCCTGAGAGGGGGCGAAAAACTGTTTTTT. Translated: CASSLRGGEKLFF.

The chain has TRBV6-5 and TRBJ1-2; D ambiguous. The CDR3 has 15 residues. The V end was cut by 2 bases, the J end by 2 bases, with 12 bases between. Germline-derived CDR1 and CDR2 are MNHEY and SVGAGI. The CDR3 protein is CASSYTGLKNYGYTF. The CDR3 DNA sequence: TGTGCCAGCAGTTACACCGGGTTAAAGAACTATGGCTACACCTTC.

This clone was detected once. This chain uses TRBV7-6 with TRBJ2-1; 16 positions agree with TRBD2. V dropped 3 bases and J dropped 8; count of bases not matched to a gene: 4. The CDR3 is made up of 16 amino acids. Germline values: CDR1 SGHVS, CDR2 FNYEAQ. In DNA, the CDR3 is TGTGCCAGCAGCTTCGGGACTAGCGGGGGGGCGGATGAGCAGTTCTTC. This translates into CASSFGTSGGADEQFF.

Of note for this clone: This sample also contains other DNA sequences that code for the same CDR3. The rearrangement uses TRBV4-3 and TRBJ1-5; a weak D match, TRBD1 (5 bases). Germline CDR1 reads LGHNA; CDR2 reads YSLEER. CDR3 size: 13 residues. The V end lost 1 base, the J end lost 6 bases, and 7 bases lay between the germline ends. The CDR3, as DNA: TGCGCCAGCAGCCAAGCCGGGGGTCAGCCCCAGCATTTT. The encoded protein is CASSQAGGQPQHF.

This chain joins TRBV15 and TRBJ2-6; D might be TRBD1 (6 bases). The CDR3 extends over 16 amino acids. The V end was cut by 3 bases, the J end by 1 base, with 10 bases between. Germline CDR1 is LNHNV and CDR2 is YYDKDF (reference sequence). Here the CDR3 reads CATSSHTGSGANVLTF. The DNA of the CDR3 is TGTGCCACCAGCAGCCATACAGGGTCTGGGGCCAACGTCCTGACTTTC.

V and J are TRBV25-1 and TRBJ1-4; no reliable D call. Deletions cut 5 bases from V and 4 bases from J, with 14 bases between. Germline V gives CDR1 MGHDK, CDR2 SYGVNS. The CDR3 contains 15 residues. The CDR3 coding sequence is TGTGCCAGCAGTCGGGATACGGCTAATAATGAAAAACTGTTTTTT. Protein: CASSRDTANNEKLFF.

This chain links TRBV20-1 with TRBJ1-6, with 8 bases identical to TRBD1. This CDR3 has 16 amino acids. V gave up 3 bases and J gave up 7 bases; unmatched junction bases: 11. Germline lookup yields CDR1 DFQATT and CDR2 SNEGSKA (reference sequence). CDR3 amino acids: CSASIGQGAGNSPLHF. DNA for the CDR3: TGCAGTGCTAGTATTGGCCAGGGGGCAGGAAATTCACCCCTCCACTTT.